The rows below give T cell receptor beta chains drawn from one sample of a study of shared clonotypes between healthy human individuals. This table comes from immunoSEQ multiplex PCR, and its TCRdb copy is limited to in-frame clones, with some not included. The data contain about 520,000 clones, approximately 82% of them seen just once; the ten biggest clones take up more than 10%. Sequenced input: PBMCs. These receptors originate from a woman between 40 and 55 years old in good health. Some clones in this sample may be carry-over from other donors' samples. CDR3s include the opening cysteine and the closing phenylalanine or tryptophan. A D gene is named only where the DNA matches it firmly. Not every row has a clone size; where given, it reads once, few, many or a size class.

CDR3 DNA: TGTGCCAGCAGCAATTTCTCACGGGGGCGGGAAAAACTGTTTTTT
CDR3 protein: CASSNFSRGREKLFF
D gene: .
CDR3 length: 15
V gene: TRBV21-1
J gene: TRBJ1-4
clone size: .

CDR3 DNA: TGTGCCAGCAGTGTTCTCCAGGGAAACGCCTACGAGCAGTACTTC
CDR3 protein: CASSVLQGNAYEQYF
D gene: .
CDR3 length: 15
V gene: TRBV6-1
J gene: TRBJ2-7
clone size: once

CDR3 DNA: TGTGCCAGTAGTGGGGCCGGACAGGGGGGCTCCTACGAGCAGTACTTC
CDR3 protein: CASSGAGQGGSYEQYF
D gene: TRBD1
CDR3 length: 16
V gene: TRBV19
J gene: TRBJ2-7
clone size: .

CDR3 DNA: TGTGCCAGCAGCTTCGGAGGGAGCACTGAAGCTTTCTTT
CDR3 protein: CASSFGGSTEAFF
D gene: .
CDR3 length: 13
V gene: TRBV7-6
J gene: TRBJ1-1
clone size: .

CDR3 DNA: TGTGCCAGCAGCCCTCCTCTAGCGGGAGGTAAGGAGCAGTTCTTC
CDR3 protein: CASSPPLAGGKEQFF
D gene: TRBD2
CDR3 length: 15
V gene: TRBV5-4
J gene: TRBJ2-1
clone size: many

CDR3 DNA: TGCGCCAGCAGCTTGGGTTCAGCCAGCTCTGGAAACACCATATATTTT
CDR3 protein: CASSLGSASSGNTIYF
D gene: .
CDR3 length: 16
V gene: TRBV5-1
J gene: TRBJ1-3
clone size: few

CDR3 DNA: TGTGCCAGCAGCAGAAAGCGGGAGGGGCAGGAGCAGTACTTC
CDR3 protein: CASSRKREGQEQYF
D gene: TRBD2
CDR3 length: 14
V gene: TRBV5-4
J gene: TRBJ2-7
clone size: few

CDR3 DNA: TGCAGCGTTGCGGCAGGAAGCGGAGGGTCCTACGAGCAGTACTTC
CDR3 protein: CSVAAGSGGSYEQYF
D gene: .
CDR3 length: 15
V gene: TRBV29-1
J gene: TRBJ2-7
clone size: .

CDR3 DNA: TGTGCCAGTCGGGGACTATATCAAGAAACCCAGTACTTC
CDR3 protein: CASRGLYQETQYF
D gene: TRBD2
CDR3 length: 13
V gene: TRBV19
J gene: TRBJ2-5
clone size: .

CDR3 DNA: TGTGCCTGGAGTCTGGCAGGGCCAAACATTCAGTACTTC
CDR3 protein: CAWSLAGPNIQYF
D gene: .
CDR3 length: 13
V gene: TRBV30
J gene: TRBJ2-4
clone size: many

CDR3 DNA: TGTGCCAGCAGTCCAAGGACAGGGCGGTGGGAGACCCAGTACTTC
CDR3 protein: CASSPRTGRWETQYF
D gene: TRBD1
CDR3 length: 15
V gene: TRBV27
J gene: TRBJ2-5
clone size: .

CDR3 DNA: TGTGCCAGCAGTGTAGCGGGAGGGACCGGGGAGCTGTTTTTT
CDR3 protein: CASSVAGGTGELFF
D gene: TRBD2
CDR3 length: 14
V gene: TRBV6-4
J gene: TRBJ2-2
clone size: many

CDR3 DNA: TGTGCCACCACTACTCGGCGGGAGTTCGACAATGAGCAGTTCTTC
CDR3 protein: CATTTRREFDNEQFF
D gene: TRBD2
CDR3 length: 15
V gene: TRBV19
J gene: TRBJ2-1
clone size: .

CDR3 DNA: TGTGCCTGGAGTAAGACAGGGATCAACTATGGCTACACCTTC
CDR3 protein: CAWSKTGINYGYTF
D gene: TRBD1
CDR3 length: 14
V gene: TRBV30
J gene: TRBJ1-2
clone size: .

CDR3 DNA: TGTGCCAGTAGCCCGACAGGGCTGGAGTTTCTAGCCAAAAACATTCAGTACTTC
CDR3 protein: CASSPTGLEFLAKNIQYF
D gene: TRBD1
CDR3 length: 18
V gene: TRBV19
J gene: TRBJ2-4
clone size: .

CDR3 DNA: TGTGCCAGTAGTATAGGGCGGATCGGGAAGGCTGAAGCTTTCTTT
CDR3 protein: CASSIGRIGKAEAFF
D gene: .
CDR3 length: 15
V gene: TRBV19
J gene: TRBJ1-1
clone size: .

CDR3 DNA: TGTGCCAGCAGCCCATTAGCGGGACACACAGATACGCAGTATTTT
CDR3 protein: CASSPLAGHTDTQYF
D gene: TRBD2
CDR3 length: 15
V gene: TRBV7-3
J gene: TRBJ2-3
clone size: once

CDR3 DNA: TGCAGCGTTGGGACCGGGACAGGTGACCACAATGAGCAGTTCTTC
CDR3 protein: CSVGTGTGDHNEQFF
D gene: TRBD1
CDR3 length: 15
V gene: TRBV29-1
J gene: TRBJ2-1
clone size: few

CDR3 DNA: TGTGCCAGCAGCCAAGATCTGACCTACGAGCAGTACTTC
CDR3 protein: CASSQDLTYEQYF
D gene: .
CDR3 length: 13
V gene: TRBV14
J gene: TRBJ2-7
clone size: .

CDR3 DNA: TGTGCCAGCAGCAAAAGGGGCGGATACAATGAGCAGTTCTTC
CDR3 protein: CASSKRGGYNEQFF
D gene: .
CDR3 length: 14
V gene: TRBV2
J gene: TRBJ2-1
clone size: .